This T cell receptor (beta chain) was recovered during a study of T cell changes during pregnancy in multiple sclerosis. Profiling relied on immunoSEQ multiplex PCR, and the TCRdb table lists in-frame clones only, not all of them. The sample carries over 100,000 clones, roughly nine tenths recorded once. Trimming removed 6 bases from V and 3 bases from J; junction bases left unmatched: 5. The germline CDR1 and CDR2 sequences are MDHEN and SYDVKM. This CDR3 is 15 amino acids long. The chain joins TRBV28 to TRBJ2-1, with 10 nucleotides matching TRBD2. The receptor was derived from a female donor with multiple sclerosis, enrolled in a pregnancy study. The material was peripheral blood, obtained in the third trimester of pregnancy. The CDR3 DNA reads as TGTGCCAGCAGCTGGAGACTAGCGGGCTACAATGAGCAGTTCTTC. This gives the protein CASSWRLAGYNEQFF.